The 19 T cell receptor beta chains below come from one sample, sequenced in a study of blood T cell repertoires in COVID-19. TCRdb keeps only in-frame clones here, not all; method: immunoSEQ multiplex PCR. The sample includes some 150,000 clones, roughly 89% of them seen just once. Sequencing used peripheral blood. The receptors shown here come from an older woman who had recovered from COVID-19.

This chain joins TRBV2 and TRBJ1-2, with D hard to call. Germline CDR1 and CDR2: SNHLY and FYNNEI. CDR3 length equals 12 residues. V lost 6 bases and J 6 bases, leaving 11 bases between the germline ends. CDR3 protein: CASRESENGYTF. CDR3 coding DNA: TGTGCCAGCAGAGAGTCCGAGAATGGCTACACCTTC.

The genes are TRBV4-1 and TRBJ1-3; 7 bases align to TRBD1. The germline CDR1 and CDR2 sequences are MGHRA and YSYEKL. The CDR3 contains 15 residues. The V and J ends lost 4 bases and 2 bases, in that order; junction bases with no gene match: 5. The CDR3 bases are TGCGCCAGCAGCCGAACAGGGGTGGCTGGAAACACCATATATTTT. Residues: CASSRTGVAGNTIYF.

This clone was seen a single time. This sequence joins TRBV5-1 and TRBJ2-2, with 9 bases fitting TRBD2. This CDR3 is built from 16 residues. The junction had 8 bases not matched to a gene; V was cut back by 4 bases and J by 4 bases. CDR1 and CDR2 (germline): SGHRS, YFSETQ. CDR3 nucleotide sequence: TGCGCCAGCAGCGCGGTAGCGGGGGCTAGCACCGGGGAGCTGTTTTTT. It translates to CASSAVAGASTGELFF. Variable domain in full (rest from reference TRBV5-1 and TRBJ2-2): KAGVTQTPRYLIKTRGQQVTLSCSPISGHRSVSWYQQTPGQGLQFLFEYFSETQRNKGNFPGRFSGRQFSNSRSEMNVSTLELGDSALYLCASSAVAGASTGELFFGEGSRLTVL.

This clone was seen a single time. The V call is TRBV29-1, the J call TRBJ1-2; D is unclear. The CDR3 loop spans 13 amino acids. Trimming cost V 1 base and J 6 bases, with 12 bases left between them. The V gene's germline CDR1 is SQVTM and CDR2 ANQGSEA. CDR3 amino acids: CSVEGTALNGYTF. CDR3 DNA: TGCAGCGTTGAAGGTACAGCTCTAAATGGCTACACCTTC.

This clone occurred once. The CDR3 region has the DNA TGTGCCAGCAGCTTCGAGGGCATGGAGACCCAGTACTTC. Protein: CASSFEGMETQYF. J is TRBJ2-5 and V is TRBV7-2; tentatively, D is TRBD2 (5 bases). The CDR3 covers 13 residues. Germline assignment: CDR1 SGHTA and CDR2 FQGNSA. Trimming left V 3 bases short and J 5 bases short, with 10 bases between.

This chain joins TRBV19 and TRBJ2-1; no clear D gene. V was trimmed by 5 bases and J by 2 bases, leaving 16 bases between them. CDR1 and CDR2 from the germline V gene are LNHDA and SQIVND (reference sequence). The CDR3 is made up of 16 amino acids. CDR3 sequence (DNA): TGTGCCAGTAGTTTTCCCCGCGGAGTGACCTACAATGAGCAGTTCTTC. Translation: CASSFPRGVTYNEQFF.

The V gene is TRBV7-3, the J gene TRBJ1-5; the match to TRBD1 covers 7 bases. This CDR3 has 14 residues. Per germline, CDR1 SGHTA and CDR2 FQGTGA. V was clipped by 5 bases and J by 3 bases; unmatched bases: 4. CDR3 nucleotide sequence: TGTGCCAGCAGCGCAGGGGGGCCCAATCAGCCCCAGCATTTT. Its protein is CASSAGGPNQPQHF.

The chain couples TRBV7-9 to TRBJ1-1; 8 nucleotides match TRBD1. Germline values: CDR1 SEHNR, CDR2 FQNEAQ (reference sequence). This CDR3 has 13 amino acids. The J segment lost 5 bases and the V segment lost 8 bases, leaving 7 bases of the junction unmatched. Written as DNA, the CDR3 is TGTGCCAGCTTTGCACAGGGGGGGACTGAAGCTTTCTTT. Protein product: CASFAQGGTEAFF. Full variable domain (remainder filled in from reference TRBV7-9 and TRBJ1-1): DTGVSQNPRHKITKRGQNVTFRCDPISEHNRLYWYRQTLGQGPEFLTYFQNEAQLEKSRLLSDRFSAERPKGSFSTLEIQRTEQGDSAMYLCASFAQGGTEAFFGQGTRLTVV.

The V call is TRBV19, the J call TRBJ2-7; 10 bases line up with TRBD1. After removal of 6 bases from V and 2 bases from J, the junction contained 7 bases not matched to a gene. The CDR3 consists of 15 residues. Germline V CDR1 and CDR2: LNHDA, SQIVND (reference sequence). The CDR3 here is CASSAGTGAAYEQYF. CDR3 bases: TGTGCCAGTAGCGCGGGGACAGGGGCCGCCTACGAGCAGTACTTC.

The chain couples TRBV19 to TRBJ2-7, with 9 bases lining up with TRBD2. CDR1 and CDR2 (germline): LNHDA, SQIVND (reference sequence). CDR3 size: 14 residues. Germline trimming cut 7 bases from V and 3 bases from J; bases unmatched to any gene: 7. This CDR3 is CASNPSSGVYEQYF. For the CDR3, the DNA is TGTGCCAGTAATCCGTCTAGCGGGGTCTACGAGCAGTACTTC. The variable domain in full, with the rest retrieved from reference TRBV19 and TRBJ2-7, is DGGITQSPKYLFRKEGQNVTLSCEQNLNHDAMYWYRQDPGQGLRLIYYSQIVNDFQKGDIAEGYSVSREKKESFPLTVTSAQKNPTAFYLCASNPSSGVYEQYFGPGTRLTVT.

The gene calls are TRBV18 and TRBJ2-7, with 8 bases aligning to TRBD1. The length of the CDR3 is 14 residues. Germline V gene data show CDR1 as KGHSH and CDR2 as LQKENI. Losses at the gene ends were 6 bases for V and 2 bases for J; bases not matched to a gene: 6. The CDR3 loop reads CASSADRATYEQYF. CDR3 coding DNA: TGTGCCAGCTCCGCGGACAGGGCTACCTACGAGCAGTACTTC.

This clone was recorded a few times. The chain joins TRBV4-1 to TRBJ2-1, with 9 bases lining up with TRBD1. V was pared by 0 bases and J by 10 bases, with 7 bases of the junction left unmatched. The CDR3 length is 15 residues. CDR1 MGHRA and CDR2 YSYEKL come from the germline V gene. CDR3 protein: CASSQEGTGTGEQFF. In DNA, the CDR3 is TGCGCCAGCAGCCAAGAAGGGACAGGGACCGGCGAGCAGTTCTTC.

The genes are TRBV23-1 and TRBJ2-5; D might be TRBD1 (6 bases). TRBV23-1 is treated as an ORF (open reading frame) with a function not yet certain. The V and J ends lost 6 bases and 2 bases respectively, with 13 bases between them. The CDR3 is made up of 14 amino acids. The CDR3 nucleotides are TGCGCCAGCAGACCCCGGGACACTCAAGAGACCCAGTACTTC. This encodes CASRPRDTQETQYF.

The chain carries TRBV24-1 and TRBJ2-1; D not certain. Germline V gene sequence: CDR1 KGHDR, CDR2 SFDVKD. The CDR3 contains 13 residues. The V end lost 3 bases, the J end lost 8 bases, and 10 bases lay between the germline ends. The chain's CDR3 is CATSDAPRDEQFF. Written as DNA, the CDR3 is TGTGCCACCAGTGATGCCCCTCGGGATGAGCAGTTCTTC.

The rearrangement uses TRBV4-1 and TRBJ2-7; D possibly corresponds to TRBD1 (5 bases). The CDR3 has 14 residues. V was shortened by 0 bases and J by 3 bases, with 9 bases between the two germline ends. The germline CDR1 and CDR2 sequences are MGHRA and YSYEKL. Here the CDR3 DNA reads TGCGCCAGCAGCCAAGAGGGTAGGGGCTACGAGCAGTACTTC. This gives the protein CASSQEGRGYEQYF.

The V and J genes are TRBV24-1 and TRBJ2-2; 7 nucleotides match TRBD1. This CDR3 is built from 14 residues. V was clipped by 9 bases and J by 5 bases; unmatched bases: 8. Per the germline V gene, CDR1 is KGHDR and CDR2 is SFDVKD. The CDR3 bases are TGTGCCACCCGAGGGGGCCGGGGAACCGGGGAGCTGTTTTTT. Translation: CATRGGRGTGELFF.

The CDR3: CASSTGNYGYTF. As DNA, the CDR3 is TGTGCCAGCAGCACAGGGAACTATGGCTACACCTTC. V gene TRBV28 combines with J gene TRBJ1-2; D may be TRBD1 (6 bases). This CDR3 has 12 amino acids. Germline CDR1 MDHEN, CDR2 SYDVKM. Trimming took 6 bases from V and 2 from J, leaving 7 bases between them.

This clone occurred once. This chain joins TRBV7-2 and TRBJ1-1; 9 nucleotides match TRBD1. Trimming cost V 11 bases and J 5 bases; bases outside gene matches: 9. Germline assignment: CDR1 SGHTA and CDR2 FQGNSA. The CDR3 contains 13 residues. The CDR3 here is CACRRQGDTEAFF. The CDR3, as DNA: TGTGCCTGCCGGAGACAGGGGGATACTGAAGCTTTCTTT.

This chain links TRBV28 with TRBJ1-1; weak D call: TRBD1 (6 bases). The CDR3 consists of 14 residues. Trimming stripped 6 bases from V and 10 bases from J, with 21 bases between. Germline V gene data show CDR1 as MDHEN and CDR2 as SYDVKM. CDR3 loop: CASSTTGDEAGAFF. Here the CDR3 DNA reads TGTGCCAGCAGCACGACAGGAGACGAGGCGGGAGCTTTCTTT.